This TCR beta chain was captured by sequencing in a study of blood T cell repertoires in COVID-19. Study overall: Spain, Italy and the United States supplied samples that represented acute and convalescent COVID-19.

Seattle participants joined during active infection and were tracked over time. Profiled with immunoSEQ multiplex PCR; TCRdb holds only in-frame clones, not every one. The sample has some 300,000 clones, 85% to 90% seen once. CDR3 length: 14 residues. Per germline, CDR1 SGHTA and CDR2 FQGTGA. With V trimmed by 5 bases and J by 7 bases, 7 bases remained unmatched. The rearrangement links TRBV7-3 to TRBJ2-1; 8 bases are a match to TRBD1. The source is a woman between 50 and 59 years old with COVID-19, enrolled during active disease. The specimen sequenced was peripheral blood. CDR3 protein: CASSTGTGRNEQFF. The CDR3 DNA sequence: TGTGCCAGCAGCACCGGGACAGGCCGAAATGAGCAGTTCTTC.